These T cell receptor beta chains were read from a single sample in a study of blood T cell repertoires in COVID-19. Profiled with immunoSEQ multiplex PCR; TCRdb holds only in-frame clones, not every one. The table records 250,000 to 350,000 clones, approximately 90% of them present only once. The sequenced sample was peripheral blood. The receptors originated from a woman in her twenties or thirties with active or convalescent COVID-19. Each CDR3 is given with its conserved first and last residue. Fields, in order: CDR3 DNA, CDR3 protein, V gene, clone size, J gene, D gene. D genes are given only for firm matches. The size entry is marked missing in some rows and otherwise reads once, few, many or a size class.

cdr3_nt: TGTGCCAGCAGTTTGACAGGGGTGGACAATCAGCCCCAGCATTTT; cdr3_aa: CASSLTGVDNQPQHF; v_call: TRBV27; clone_size: NA; j_call: TRBJ1-5; d_call: TRBD1
cdr3_nt: TGTGCCAGCAGCTTGGGGTCGGTTAATCAGCCCCAGCATTTT; cdr3_aa: CASSLGSVNQPQHF; v_call: TRBV5-6; clone_size: NA; j_call: TRBJ1-5; d_call: NA
cdr3_nt: TGTGCCAGCTTCTCCTCCGGGGTAGCGGGGACAAATGAGCAGTTCTTC; cdr3_aa: CASFSSGVAGTNEQFF; v_call: TRBV7-8; clone_size: NA; j_call: TRBJ2-1; d_call: TRBD2
cdr3_nt: TGTGCCAGTAGTCGGACAGGGGGCACCGGGGAGCTGTTTTTT; cdr3_aa: CASSRTGGTGELFF; v_call: TRBV19; clone_size: NA; j_call: TRBJ2-2; d_call: TRBD1
cdr3_nt: TGTGCCACCAGTGACCCGGGACTAGCGGGGGGGCCGAGGCCCCATGAGCAGTTCTTC; cdr3_aa: CATSDPGLAGGPRPHEQFF; v_call: TRBV24-1; clone_size: NA; j_call: TRBJ2-1; d_call: TRBD2
cdr3_nt: TGTGCCAGCAGTGCTACCCTTCCGGGGTTCGCAGATACGCAGTATTTT; cdr3_aa: CASSATLPGFADTQYF; v_call: TRBV27; clone_size: NA; j_call: TRBJ2-3; d_call: NA
cdr3_nt: TGTGCCAGCTCACCACCAGCGGTGCCAGATACGCAGTATTTT; cdr3_aa: CASSPPAVPDTQYF; v_call: TRBV18; clone_size: NA; j_call: TRBJ2-3; d_call: NA
cdr3_nt: TGTGCCACCAGTGATTCCAGGGGAAGCGGACAGCCCCAGCATTTT; cdr3_aa: CATSDSRGSGQPQHF; v_call: TRBV24-1; clone_size: once; j_call: TRBJ1-5; d_call: NA
cdr3_nt: TGCAGCGTTGGGAGGGACCCTTCGAGCGAGCAGTACTTC; cdr3_aa: CSVGRDPSSEQYF; v_call: TRBV29-1; clone_size: NA; j_call: TRBJ2-7; d_call: NA
cdr3_nt: TGTGCCTGGGAAAACGCCGGGACTGCGAACACCGGGGAGCTGTTTTTT; cdr3_aa: CAWENAGTANTGELFF; v_call: TRBV30; clone_size: NA; j_call: TRBJ2-2; d_call: NA
cdr3_nt: TGTGCCAGCAGTCCCCTGGCCGTGTACAATGAGCAGTTCTTC; cdr3_aa: CASSPLAVYNEQFF; v_call: TRBV11-1; clone_size: NA; j_call: TRBJ2-1; d_call: NA
cdr3_nt: TGTGCCAGCAGCTCCGGACAGATTGGGATTTCACCCCTCCACTTT; cdr3_aa: CASSSGQIGISPLHF; v_call: TRBV5-6; clone_size: few; j_call: TRBJ1-6; d_call: NA
cdr3_nt: TGTGCCAGCAGTGAAAGAACACCTCTTTATGGCTACACCTTC; cdr3_aa: CASSERTPLYGYTF; v_call: TRBV6-1; clone_size: NA; j_call: TRBJ1-2; d_call: NA
cdr3_nt: TGTGCCAGCAGCTTAAGGGGGTGGCCCGGGGAGCTGTTTTTT; cdr3_aa: CASSLRGWPGELFF; v_call: TRBV7-2; clone_size: NA; j_call: TRBJ2-2; d_call: NA
cdr3_nt: TGTGCCAGCAGCTTGGGGGGCAGTCGAAGCTCCTACAATGAGCAGTTCTTC; cdr3_aa: CASSLGGSRSSYNEQFF; v_call: TRBV5-4; clone_size: NA; j_call: TRBJ2-1; d_call: NA
cdr3_nt: TGTGCCAGCAGCGAGGTATCCAAGGGGTGGACTGAAGCTTTCTTT; cdr3_aa: CASSEVSKGWTEAFF; v_call: TRBV12-1; clone_size: NA; j_call: TRBJ1-1; d_call: NA
cdr3_nt: TGTGCCAGCAGTTCGGACAGGGTTATTGGAAACACCATATATTTT; cdr3_aa: CASSSDRVIGNTIYF; v_call: TRBV5-4; clone_size: NA; j_call: TRBJ1-3; d_call: TRBD1